The following is a T cell receptor (beta chain) sequence with its context. CDR1 ENHRY and CDR2 SYGVKD come from the germline V gene. V gave up 2 bases and J gave up 3 bases; unmatched junction bases: 8. CDR3 length: 17 amino acids. The data originate from a study of cytomegalovirus exposure and HLA in healthy donors. The repertoire was sequenced with immunoSEQ multiplex PCR; TCRdb's copy has only in-frame clones and lacks some. The repertoire holds about 66,000 clones, with approximately 97% as singletons. What was sequenced was PBMCs. The clonotype originates from a woman aged 18-29 years in good health and CMV-seropositive. The rearrangement uses TRBV10-3 and TRBJ2-1; TRBD2 agrees at 9 bases. Here the CDR3 reads CAISENRLAVVYNEQFF. The DNA for the CDR3 is TGTGCCATCAGTGAGAACCGACTAGCGGTCGTCTACAATGAGCAGTTCTTC.